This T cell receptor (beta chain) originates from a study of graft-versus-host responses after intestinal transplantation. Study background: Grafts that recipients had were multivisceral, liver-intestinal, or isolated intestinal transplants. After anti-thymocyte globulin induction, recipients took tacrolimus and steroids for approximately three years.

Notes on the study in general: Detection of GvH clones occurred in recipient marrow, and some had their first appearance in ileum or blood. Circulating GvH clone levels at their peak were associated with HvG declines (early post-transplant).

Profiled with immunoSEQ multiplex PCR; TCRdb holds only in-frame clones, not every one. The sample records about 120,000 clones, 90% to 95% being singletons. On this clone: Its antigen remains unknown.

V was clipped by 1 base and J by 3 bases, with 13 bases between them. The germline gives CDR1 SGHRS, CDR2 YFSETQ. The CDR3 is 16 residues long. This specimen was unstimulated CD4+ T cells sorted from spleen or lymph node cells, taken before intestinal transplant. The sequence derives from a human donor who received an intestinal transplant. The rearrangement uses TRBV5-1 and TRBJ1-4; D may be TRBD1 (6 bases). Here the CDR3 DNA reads TGCGCCAGCAGCTTGACAACGGGGGCCCCTAATGAAAAACTGTTTTTT. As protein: CASSLTTGAPNEKLFF.